A single sample is the source of the 20 T cell receptor beta chains below, sequenced in a study of T-cell memory formation after mild COVID-19. Each CDR3 protein is one row after TCRdb ran MiXCR on the 5' RACE reads. Altogether about 350,000 distinct CDR3 sequences are present, 12% to 15% being singletons, with the ten largest covering about a fifth. Sequenced: PBMCs or a T cell subset sorted from them (not recorded which). These receptor sequences come from a man aged 18 to 30 who had mild COVID-19 (a few samples of this study predate the infection). Cell type and time point are not known.

The table lists this clonotype with a few counts. The chain employs TRBV5-6 and TRBJ2-5; D is unclear. Trimming shortened V by 0 bases and J by 4 bases, and 10 bases separated the two germline ends. The CDR3 runs 14 residues. CDR1 is SGHDT, CDR2 YYEEEE, per germline. The CDR3 coding sequence is TGTGCCAGCAGCTTGGGTGGGGTCCCAGAGACCCAGTACTTC. Amino acid sequence: CASSLGGVPETQYF.

In nucleotides, the CDR3 is TGTGCCAGCAGTACCGACAGGGGCGCGAATTCACCCCTCCACTTT. Protein: CASSTDRGANSPLHF. The V and J genes are TRBV7-2 and TRBJ1-6, with 8 nucleotides matching TRBD1. The V gene's germline CDR1 is SGHTA and CDR2 FQGNSA. The junction had 8 bases not matched to a gene; V was cut back by 6 bases and J by 7 bases. The CDR3 has 15 residues.

This clonotype showed up many times. The rearrangement links TRBV6-2 or TRBV6-3 to TRBJ2-7; D ambiguous. The CDR3 covers 12 residues. The V gene lost 5 bases and the J gene lost 1 base, with 6 bases spanning the gap. The germline CDR1 and CDR2 sequences are MNHEY and SVGEGT. CDR3 sequence reads: CASSQGSYEQYF. The CDR3 region has the DNA TGTGCCAGCAGTCAAGGATCCTACGAGCAGTACTTC.

V and J are TRBV20-1 and TRBJ2-4, with D hard to call. Trimming shortened V by 0 bases and J by 14 bases, and 11 bases separated the two germline ends. CDR1 is DFQATT, CDR2 SNEGSKA, per germline (reference sequence). CDR3 length: 11 residues. Here the CDR3 reads CSARDLGWEYF. CDR3 DNA: TGCAGTGCTAGAGATTTAGGGTGGGAGTACTTC.

This clonotype has a handful of counts. The chain is built from TRBV7-9 and TRBJ2-7; D unclear. V lost 5 bases and J 5 bases, leaving 16 bases between the germline ends. Per germline, CDR1 SEHNR and CDR2 FQNEAQ (reference sequence). CDR3 length: 14 amino acids. CDR3 sequence: CASSLWGSGDEQYF. The DNA of the CDR3 is TGTGCCAGCAGCCTGTGGGGTTCGGGTGACGAGCAGTACTTC.

The genes are TRBV12-3 or TRBV12-4 and TRBJ2-2; 13 nucleotides agree with TRBD2. The junction had 8 bases not matched to a gene; V was cut back by 7 bases and J by 0 bases. The CDR3 extends over 18 amino acids. CDR3 loop: CASTTGLAGETNTGELFF. The CDR3 nucleotides are TGTGCCAGCACCACTGGACTAGCGGGGGAGACGAACACCGGGGAGCTGTTTTTT.

This clonotype has a count of ten or more. The gene calls are TRBV29-1 and TRBJ1-2, with D possibly matching TRBD1 (6 bases). Trimming cost V 1 base and J 0 bases, with 15 bases left between them. The germline V gene encodes CDR1 SQVTM and CDR2 ANQGSEA. The CDR3 consists of 16 residues. The CDR3 is CSVEVAWEGANYGYTF. The CDR3 nucleotides are TGCAGCGTTGAAGTGGCTTGGGAGGGGGCTAACTATGGCTACACCTTC.

Ten or more counts support this clonotype. This sequence joins TRBV6-5 and TRBJ2-7; 7 positions match TRBD1. CDR3 length equals 14 residues. Germline V CDR1 and CDR2: MNHEY, SVGAGI. V was clipped by 6 bases and J by 2 bases; unmatched bases: 7. The CDR3, as DNA: TGTGCCAGCAGCGACCGGGACAGAGCCTACGAGCAGTACTTC. It specifies CASSDRDRAYEQYF.

DNA for the CDR3: TGCGCCAGCAGCCAATTCGCCAGGGGGAACACTGAAGCTTTCTTT. This translates into CASSQFARGNTEAFF. This chain uses TRBV4-1 with TRBJ1-1, with D tentatively TRBD1 (6 bases). V lost 2 bases to trimming and J lost 1 base, with 11 bases between them. Per germline, CDR1 MGHRA and CDR2 YSYEKL. The CDR3 loop spans 15 amino acids.

In its sample, this clonotype was seen a few times. J is TRBJ2-5 and V is TRBV11-3; 8 nucleotides line up with TRBD2. V shed 5 bases and J 1 base; nucleotides not matched to a gene: 9. Looked up from germline, CDR1 is SGHNT and CDR2 is YENEEA. This CDR3 is 16 amino acids long. DNA of the CDR3: TGTGCCAGCAGCCCCGGAGGGGCGGGGGGCCAAGAGACCCAGTACTTC. Encoded protein: CASSPGGAGGQETQYF.

This clonotype was detected only a few times. The J gene is TRBJ1-1, the V gene TRBV20-1; 9 bases fit TRBD1. This CDR3 contains 15 residues. Germline lookup yields CDR1 DFQATT and CDR2 SNEGSKA (reference sequence). Trimming removed 6 bases from V and 5 bases from J; junction bases left unmatched: 13. CDR3 sequence: CSALPGTGWITEAFF. The CDR3 DNA is TGCAGTGCCTTACCGGGGACAGGGTGGATAACTGAAGCTTTCTTT.

The chain carries TRBV7-9 and TRBJ1-1; 7 positions match TRBD1. V lost 5 bases to trimming and J lost 7 bases; unmatched junction nucleotides: 7. This CDR3 comprises 13 residues. CDR1 and CDR2 from the germline V gene are SEHNR and FQNEAQ (reference sequence). CDR3 nucleotides: TGTGCCAGCAGCCTGGGGACAGCTCTTGAAGCTTTCTTT. Translating it yields CASSLGTALEAFF. Using reference TRBV7-9 and TRBJ1-1 for the parts outside the CDR3, the full variable domain is DTGVSQNPRHKITKRGQNVTFRCDPISEHNRLYWYRQTLGQGPEFLTYFQNEAQLEKSRLLSDRFSAERPKGSFSTLEIQRTEQGDSAMYLCASSLGTALEAFFGQGTRLTVV.

This clonotype was counted a few times. The gene calls are TRBV7-9 and TRBJ1-2, with 8 bases lining up with TRBD1. Trimming removed 5 bases from V and 3 bases from J; junction bases left unmatched: 8. Looked up from germline, CDR1 is SEHNR and CDR2 is FQNEAQ (reference sequence). This CDR3 is built from 15 residues. CDR3 sequence reads: CASSLGQGVDYGYTF. The DNA of the CDR3 is TGTGCCAGCAGCCTCGGACAGGGAGTAGACTATGGCTACACCTTC. Together with reference TRBV7-9 and TRBJ1-2, the CDR3 gives the full variable domain: DTGVSQNPRHKITKRGQNVTFRCDPISEHNRLYWYRQTLGQGPEFLTYFQNEAQLEKSRLLSDRFSAERPKGSFSTLEIQRTEQGDSAMYLCASSLGQGVDYGYTFGSGTRLTVV.

This chain connects TRBV7-4 to TRBJ2-7, with no clear D. V was cut by 6 bases and J by 9 bases, with 15 bases left in between. This CDR3 is built from 12 residues. CDR1 and CDR2 (germline): SGHVT, SQSDAQ. As DNA, the CDR3 is TGTGCCAGCAGACACGGTAGGCGGTGGCAGTACTTC. Protein: CASRHGRRWQYF.

V is TRBV2 and J is TRBJ2-5, with 8 bases fitting TRBD2. Germline V gives CDR1 SNHLY, CDR2 FYNNEI. The CDR3 covers 16 residues. With V trimmed by 3 bases and J by 7 bases, 13 bases remained unmatched. The CDR3 bases are TGTGCCAGCAGTGACTCCACTAGCGGTCGGGACGGGACCCAGTACTTC. Translation: CASSDSTSGRDGTQYF.

A few counts support this clonotype. The chain combines TRBV15 with TRBJ2-3; D uncertain. The CDR3 is 17 amino acids. The germline gives CDR1 LNHNV, CDR2 YYDKDF (reference sequence). V gave up 5 bases and J gave up 0 bases, with 18 bases separating them. CDR3 in amino acids: CATSWSLALRSTDTQYF. The CDR3 DNA reads TGTGCCACCAGCTGGAGCTTGGCGCTGCGGAGCACAGATACGCAGTATTTT.

This clonotype was detected only a few times. V is TRBV6-5 and J is TRBJ1-6; D is unclear. V shed 2 bases and J shed 0 bases, with 11 bases lying between them. The length of the CDR3 is 17 residues. Germline loops: CDR1 MNHEY, CDR2 SVGAGI. The chain's CDR3 is CASSYDPTGSYNSPLHF. The CDR3 DNA reads TGTGCCAGCAGTTACGACCCCACGGGCTCCTATAATTCACCCCTCCACTTT.

J is TRBJ2-3 and V is TRBV7-2; D may be TRBD1 or TRBD2 (6 bases each). Trimming removed 7 bases at V and 1 base at J, with 15 bases between. The V gene's germline CDR1 is SGHTA and CDR2 FQGNSA. The CDR3 loop spans 15 amino acids. CDR3 bases: TGTGCCAGCACTCAGAGGGGGGCGGGCACAGATACGCAGTATTTT. Amino acids: CASTQRGAGTDTQYF.

The chain links TRBV3-1 to TRBJ2-7, with D uncertain. The CDR3 is 17 amino acids. V dropped 3 bases and J dropped 6 bases, with 24 bases sitting between them. Per the germline V gene, CDR1 is LGHDT and CDR2 is YNNKEL (reference sequence). CDR3 in DNA: TGTGCCAGCAGCCAGGAGATAGGTGGAAACTACCTACTCGAGCAGTACGTC. Its translation: CASSQEIGGNYLLEQYV.

This clonotype was found a few times. The chain carries TRBV7-2 and TRBJ1-6, with D perhaps TRBD1 (6 bases). The V end lost 1 base, the J end lost 9 bases, and 13 bases lay between the germline ends. This CDR3 is built from 15 residues. Germline CDR1 SGHTA, CDR2 FQGNSA. As DNA, the CDR3 is TGTGCCAGCAGCTTAGTGATAGGGGGAGGTTCACCCCTCCACTTT. Protein sequence: CASSLVIGGGSPLHF.